These T cell receptor beta chains were read from a single sample in a study of blood T cell repertoires in COVID-19. Profiling relied on immunoSEQ multiplex PCR, and the TCRdb table lists in-frame clones only, not all of them. This table has about 190,000 clones, about four fifths appearing once. The sequencing input was peripheral blood. The source of these receptors is a woman aged 70-85 years with active or convalescent COVID-19. The CDR3 runs from the conserved cysteine through the conserved F or W. The order of the fields is J gene, D gene, V gene, clone size, CDR3 protein, CDR3 DNA. D genes are given only for firm matches. Clone sizes are given selectively: once, few, many, or a class where the clone is expanded.

J: TRBJ2-2
D: NA
V: TRBV2
size: NA
CDR3: CASSALRQVTGELFF
DNA: TGTGCCAGCAGTGCTTTGAGACAGGTCACCGGGGAGCTGTTTTTT

J: TRBJ1-1
D: TRBD1
V: TRBV7-3
size: NA
CDR3: CASSQQGSGTEAFF
DNA: TGTGCCAGCAGCCAACAGGGGTCAGGCACTGAAGCTTTCTTT

J: TRBJ1-3
D: TRBD1
V: TRBV4-1
size: NA
CDR3: CASSRRTTGFSGNTIYF
DNA: TGCGCCAGCAGCCGTCGAACGACAGGGTTCTCTGGAAACACCATATATTTT

J: TRBJ2-7
D: NA
V: TRBV12-1
size: NA
CDR3: CASRQGYEHYEQYF
DNA: TGTGCCAGCAGGCAGGGTTATGAACACTACGAGCAGTACTTC

J: TRBJ1-5
D: NA
V: TRBV7-3
size: few
CDR3: CASSFQGYHNQPQHF
DNA: TGTGCCAGCAGCTTTCAGGGTTACCACAATCAGCCCCAGCATTTT

J: TRBJ2-5
D: NA
V: TRBV5-1
size: NA
CDR3: CASSPGSDRRTYRETQYF
DNA: TGCGCCAGCAGCCCGGGATCAGACAGGAGAACGTATAGGGAGACCCAGTACTTC

J: TRBJ1-2
D: TRBD1
V: TRBV2
size: NA
CDR3: CASQPTTGTYGYTF
DNA: TGTGCCAGCCAACCCACGACAGGGACCTATGGCTACACCTTC

J: TRBJ1-5
D: NA
V: TRBV10-3
size: NA
CDR3: CAISDGGGDNQPQHF
DNA: TGTGCCATCAGTGACGGGGGAGGTGACAATCAGCCCCAGCATTTT

J: TRBJ2-4
D: NA
V: TRBV5-4
size: NA
CDR3: CASSLTGPNIQYF
DNA: TGTGCCAGCAGCTTAACAGGGCCGAACATTCAGTACTTC

J: TRBJ1-6
D: NA
V: TRBV6-2/TRBV6-3
size: NA
CDR3: CASSPRTPRALHF
DNA: TGTGCCAGCAGCCCCCGGACACCCCGGGCCCTCCACTTT

J: TRBJ2-1
D: NA
V: TRBV25-1
size: NA
CDR3: CASSFGGIVDEQFF
DNA: TGTGCCAGCAGTTTTGGGGGCATAGTTGATGAGCAGTTCTTC

J: TRBJ1-5
D: NA
V: TRBV5-5
size: once
CDR3: CASKGEGVSSNQPQHF
DNA: TGTGCCAGCAAAGGGGAGGGGGTTTCATCAAATCAGCCCCAGCATTTT

J: TRBJ1-1
D: NA
V: TRBV27
size: once
CDR3: CASIKGDTEAFF
DNA: TGTGCCAGCATAAAAGGGGACACTGAAGCTTTCTTT

J: TRBJ2-2
D: TRBD1
V: TRBV6-1
size: few
CDR3: CASSVRDRPNTGELFF
DNA: TGTGCCAGCAGTGTCCGGGACAGGCCTAACACCGGGGAGCTGTTTTTT

J: TRBJ2-7
D: TRBD1
V: TRBV29-1
size: NA
CDR3: CSVETGGGLEQYF
DNA: TGCAGCGTTGAGACAGGGGGGGGTTTGGAGCAGTACTTC

J: TRBJ1-5
D: NA
V: TRBV19
size: NA
CDR3: CASSIGGGHSNQPQHF
DNA: TGTGCCAGTAGTATTGGGGGGGGCCATAGCAATCAGCCCCAGCATTTT

J: TRBJ2-6
D: NA
V: TRBV28
size: few
CDR3: CASSLSGLDRRALSGANVLTF
DNA: TGTGCCAGCAGTTTAAGTGGGCTTGACAGAAGGGCTCTCTCTGGGGCCAACGTCCTGACTTTC

J: TRBJ1-4
D: TRBD1
V: TRBV28
size: NA
CDR3: CASYTGGRANEKLFF
DNA: TGTGCCAGTTACACAGGGGGTCGGGCTAATGAAAAACTGTTTTTT

J: TRBJ1-1
D: TRBD1
V: TRBV5-1
size: NA
CDR3: CASRWTGAVNTEAFF
DNA: TGCGCCAGCAGATGGACAGGGGCCGTGAACACTGAAGCTTTCTTT

J: TRBJ2-1
D: NA
V: TRBV18
size: once
CDR3: CASSPDVGGNEQFF
DNA: TGTGCCAGCTCACCCGACGTGGGGGGCAATGAGCAGTTCTTC

J: TRBJ1-2
D: TRBD1
V: TRBV29-1
size: NA
CDR3: CSVNRGHGYTF
DNA: TGCAGCGTGAACAGGGGGCATGGCTACACCTTC

J: TRBJ2-5
D: TRBD2
V: TRBV9
size: NA
CDR3: CASSPPGRGSGETQYF
DNA: TGTGCCAGCAGCCCTCCCGGGAGGGGGAGTGGAGAGACCCAGTACTTC

J: TRBJ1-4
D: NA
V: TRBV6-5
size: NA
CDR3: CASSMGGGHVEKLFF
DNA: TGTGCCAGCAGCATGGGGGGGGGACACGTTGAAAAACTGTTTTTT

J: TRBJ1-1
D: NA
V: TRBV5-5
size: NA
CDR3: CASSPISASGGTEAFF
DNA: TGTGCCAGCAGCCCGATTTCGGCTTCGGGGGGCACTGAAGCTTTCTTT

J: TRBJ2-5
D: NA
V: TRBV5-4
size: NA
CDR3: CASSLVAQETQYF
DNA: TGTGCCAGCAGCTTGGTAGCCCAGGAGACCCAGTACTTC

J: TRBJ1-2
D: NA
V: TRBV3-1/TRBV3-2
size: NA
CDR3: CASSQDWGSLYGYTF
DNA: TGTGCCAGCAGCCAAGATTGGGGCAGCCTCTATGGCTACACCTTC

J: TRBJ1-2
D: TRBD1
V: TRBV28
size: NA
CDR3: CASSAYRGFDYGYTF
DNA: TGTGCCAGCAGTGCATACAGGGGTTTTGACTATGGCTACACCTTC

J: TRBJ2-7
D: TRBD2
V: TRBV7-2
size: NA
CDR3: CASSFRASGRAYEQYF
DNA: TGTGCCAGCAGCTTCCGAGCTAGCGGGAGGGCCTACGAGCAGTACTTC

J: TRBJ2-7
D: TRBD2
V: TRBV5-4
size: NA
CDR3: CASSLPAGTSYEQYF
DNA: TGTGCCAGCAGCCTACCCGCCGGGACTAGCTACGAGCAGTACTTC

J: TRBJ2-1
D: NA
V: TRBV2
size: few
CDR3: CASRDGSSYNEQFF
DNA: TGTGCCAGCAGGGACGGGAGCTCCTACAATGAGCAGTTCTTC

J: TRBJ1-1
D: NA
V: TRBV7-8
size: few
CDR3: CASSRGKNTEAFF
DNA: TGTGCCAGCTCAAGGGGCAAGAACACTGAAGCTTTCTTT

J: TRBJ2-3
D: NA
V: TRBV5-6
size: NA
CDR3: CASSFQSTDTQYF
DNA: TGTGCCAGCAGCTTCCAAAGCACAGATACGCAGTATTTT

J: TRBJ2-1
D: TRBD2
V: TRBV19
size: NA
CDR3: CASSMGGGYNEQFF
DNA: TGTGCCAGTAGTATGGGGGGAGGGTACAATGAGCAGTTCTTC

J: TRBJ2-2
D: NA
V: TRBV7-9
size: once
CDR3: CASVGTNTRGGELFF
DNA: TGTGCCAGCGTAGGGACAAACACCAGGGGCGGGGAGCTGTTTTTT

J: TRBJ1-1
D: NA
V: TRBV9
size: NA
CDR3: CASSGAGGALNTEAFF
DNA: TGTGCCAGCAGCGGAGCCGGGGGGGCCCTTAACACTGAAGCTTTCTTT

J: TRBJ2-3
D: NA
V: TRBV28
size: NA
CDR3: CASSQGSAGTDTQYF
DNA: TGTGCCAGCAGCCAGGGGTCGGCGGGCACAGATACGCAGTATTTT

J: TRBJ1-1
D: NA
V: TRBV5-1
size: NA
CDR3: CASSIRLNTEAFF
DNA: TGCGCCAGCAGCATCAGGCTGAACACTGAAGCTTTCTTT

J: TRBJ2-6
D: TRBD1
V: TRBV5-1
size: NA
CDR3: CASSLAGTGPYGANVLTF
DNA: TGCGCCAGCAGCTTGGCCGGGACAGGTCCGTATGGGGCCAACGTCCTGACTTTC

J: TRBJ2-5
D: NA
V: TRBV5-4
size: NA
CDR3: CASSLGPPQSRRETQYF
DNA: TGTGCCAGCAGCTTGGGTCCCCCACAGTCCCGTAGGGAGACCCAGTACTTC

J: TRBJ1-4
D: TRBD1
V: TRBV13
size: few
CDR3: CASSSRADRGRNEKLFF
DNA: TGTGCCAGCAGCTCCCGAGCGGACAGGGGGCGAAATGAAAAACTGTTTTTT

J: TRBJ1-1
D: TRBD1
V: TRBV5-1
size: NA
CDR3: CASSPDRANTEAFF
DNA: TGCGCCAGCAGCCCGGACAGGGCGAACACTGAAGCTTTCTTT